This is a list of T cell receptor beta chains from one sample in a study of shared clonotypes between healthy human individuals. Using immunoSEQ multiplex PCR, the repertoire was profiled, and TCRdb retains in-frame clones only, with some absent. This sample has roughly 100,000 clones, with 65% to 75% found just once. The source material was memory CD8+ T cells sorted from blood. Receptors originate from a woman aged 30 to 39 in good health. The CDR3 runs from the conserved cysteine through the conserved F or W. A D gene is named only where the DNA matches it firmly. A clone size is listed for some rows: how often the clone was seen (once, few, many), or a class if it is expanded.

j_call: TRBJ2-1; d_call: TRBD2; clone_size: .; v_call: TRBV6-5; cdr3_aa: CASSYLGLAGEDEQFF; cdr3_nt: TGTGCCAGCAGTTACCTTGGACTAGCGGGTGAGGATGAGCAGTTCTTC
j_call: TRBJ2-6; d_call: .; clone_size: many; v_call: TRBV7-2; cdr3_aa: CASSRPGAGANVLTF; cdr3_nt: TGTGCCAGCAGCCGCCCAGGGGCTGGGGCCAACGTCCTGACTTTC
j_call: TRBJ2-4; d_call: .; clone_size: .; v_call: TRBV5-1; cdr3_aa: CASSPFRQGSKNIQYF; cdr3_nt: TGCGCCAGCAGCCCCTTTCGTCAGGGATCCAAAAACATTCAGTACTTC
j_call: TRBJ2-5; d_call: TRBD2; clone_size: .; v_call: TRBV6-5; cdr3_aa: CASSYSSGSSETQYF; cdr3_nt: TGTGCCAGCAGTTACTCTAGCGGGAGCTCAGAGACCCAGTACTTC
j_call: TRBJ1-1; d_call: .; clone_size: .; v_call: TRBV30; cdr3_aa: CAWQLVFGTEAFF; cdr3_nt: TGTGCCTGGCAACTCGTTTTTGGCACTGAAGCTTTCTTT
j_call: TRBJ2-3; d_call: .; clone_size: once; v_call: TRBV19; cdr3_aa: CASSPYAPPVAASTDTQYF; cdr3_nt: TGTGCCAGTAGCCCTTATGCCCCCCCGGTAGCGGCTAGCACAGATACGCAGTATTTT
j_call: TRBJ2-7; d_call: .; clone_size: .; v_call: TRBV5-6; cdr3_aa: CASSSPQDTSYEQYF; cdr3_nt: TGTGCCAGCAGCTCCCCCCAGGACACCTCCTACGAGCAGTACTTC
j_call: TRBJ2-5; d_call: .; clone_size: .; v_call: TRBV7-7; cdr3_aa: CASSRGNQETQYF; cdr3_nt: TGTGCCAGCAGCAGAGGGAACCAAGAGACCCAGTACTTC
j_call: TRBJ2-1; d_call: .; clone_size: .; v_call: TRBV28; cdr3_aa: CASSFLASCCNEQFF; cdr3_nt: TGTGCCAGCAGTTTTCTGGCTAGTTGTTGCAATGAGCAGTTCTTC
j_call: TRBJ2-1; d_call: .; clone_size: many; v_call: TRBV7-9; cdr3_aa: CASSPRGGSAYNEQFF; cdr3_nt: TGTGCCAGCAGCCCCAGAGGGGGATCTGCCTACAATGAGCAGTTCTTC
j_call: TRBJ2-1; d_call: TRBD2; clone_size: .; v_call: TRBV27; cdr3_aa: CASRRLALLYHEQFF; cdr3_nt: TGTGCCAGCAGGAGACTAGCGCTCCTCTATCATGAGCAGTTCTTC